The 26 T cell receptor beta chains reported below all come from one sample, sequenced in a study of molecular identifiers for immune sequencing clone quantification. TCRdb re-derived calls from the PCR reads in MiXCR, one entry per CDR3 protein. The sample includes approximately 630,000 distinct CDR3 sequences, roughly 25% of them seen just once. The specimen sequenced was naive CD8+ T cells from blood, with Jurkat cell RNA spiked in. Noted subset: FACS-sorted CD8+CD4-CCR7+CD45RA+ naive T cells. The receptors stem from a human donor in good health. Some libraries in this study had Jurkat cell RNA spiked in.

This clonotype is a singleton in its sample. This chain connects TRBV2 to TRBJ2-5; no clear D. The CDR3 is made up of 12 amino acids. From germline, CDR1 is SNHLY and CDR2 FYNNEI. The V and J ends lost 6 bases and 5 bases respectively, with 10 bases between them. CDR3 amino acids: CASSWGTETQYF. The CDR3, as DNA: TGTGCCAGCAGCTGGGGTACGGAGACCCAGTACTTC.

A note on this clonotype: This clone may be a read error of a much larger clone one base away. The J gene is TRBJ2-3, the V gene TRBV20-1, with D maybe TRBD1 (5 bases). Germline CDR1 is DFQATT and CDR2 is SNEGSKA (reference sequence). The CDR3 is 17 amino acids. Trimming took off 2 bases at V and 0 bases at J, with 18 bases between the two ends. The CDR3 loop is CSARPGRTTTSTDTQYF. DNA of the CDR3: TGCAGTGCTAGACCCGGCAGGACAACAACTAGCACAGATACGCAGTATTTT.

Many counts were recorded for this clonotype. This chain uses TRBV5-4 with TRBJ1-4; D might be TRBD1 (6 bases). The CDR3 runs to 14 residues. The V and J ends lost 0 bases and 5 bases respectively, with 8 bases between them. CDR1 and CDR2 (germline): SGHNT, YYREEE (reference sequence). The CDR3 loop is CASSLDRANEKLFF. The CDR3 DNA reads TGTGCCAGCAGCTTGGACAGGGCCAATGAAAAACTGTTTTTT.

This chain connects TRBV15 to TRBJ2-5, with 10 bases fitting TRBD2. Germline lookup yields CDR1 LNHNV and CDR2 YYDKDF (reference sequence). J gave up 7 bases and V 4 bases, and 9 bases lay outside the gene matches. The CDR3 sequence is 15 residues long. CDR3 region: CATSIRLAGAGTQYF. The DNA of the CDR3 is TGTGCCACCAGCATTAGGCTAGCGGGAGCAGGGACCCAGTACTTC.

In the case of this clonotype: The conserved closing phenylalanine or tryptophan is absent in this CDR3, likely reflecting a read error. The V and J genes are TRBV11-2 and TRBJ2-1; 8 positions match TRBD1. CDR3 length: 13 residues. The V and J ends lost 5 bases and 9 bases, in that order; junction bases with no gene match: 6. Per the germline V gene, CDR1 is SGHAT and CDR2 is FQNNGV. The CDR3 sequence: CASSQTGQAEQFI. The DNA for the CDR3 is TGTGCCAGCAGCCAGACGGGACAGGCTGAGCAGTTCATC.

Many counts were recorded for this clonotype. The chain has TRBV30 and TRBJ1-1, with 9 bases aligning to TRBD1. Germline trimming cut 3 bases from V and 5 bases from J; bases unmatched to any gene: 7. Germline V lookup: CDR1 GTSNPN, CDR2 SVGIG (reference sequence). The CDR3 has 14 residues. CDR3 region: CAWSTGQGGTEAFF. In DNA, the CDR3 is TGTGCCTGGAGCACGGGACAGGGAGGGACTGAAGCTTTCTTT.

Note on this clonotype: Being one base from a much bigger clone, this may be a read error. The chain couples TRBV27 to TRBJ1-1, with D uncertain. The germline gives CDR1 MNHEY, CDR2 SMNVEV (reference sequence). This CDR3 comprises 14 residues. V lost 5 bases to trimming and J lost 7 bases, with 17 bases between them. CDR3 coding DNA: TGTGCCAGCAGTCCAATAGTCTGTGGGAGTGAAGCTTTCTTT. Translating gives CASSPIVCGSEAFF.

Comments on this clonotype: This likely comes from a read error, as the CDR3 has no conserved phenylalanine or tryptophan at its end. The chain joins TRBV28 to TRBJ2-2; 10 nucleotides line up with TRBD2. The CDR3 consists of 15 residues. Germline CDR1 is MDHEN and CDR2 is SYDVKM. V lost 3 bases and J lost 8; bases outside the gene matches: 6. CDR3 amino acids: CASSFSSGSSGELFS. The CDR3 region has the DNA TGTGCCAGCAGTTTTTCTAGCGGGAGTTCTGGGGAGCTGTTTTCT.

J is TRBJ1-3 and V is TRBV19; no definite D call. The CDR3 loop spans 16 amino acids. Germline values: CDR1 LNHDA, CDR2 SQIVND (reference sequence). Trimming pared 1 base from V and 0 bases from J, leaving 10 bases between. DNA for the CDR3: TGTGCCAGTAGTATAGTCGACTGGAGCTCTGGAAACACCATATATTTT. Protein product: CASSIVDWSSGNTIYF.

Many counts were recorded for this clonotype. The CDR3 DNA is TGTGCCAGCTCACCCGCGGGACAGGGCTACGAGCAGTACTTC. Protein sequence: CASSPAGQGYEQYF. The chain is built from TRBV18 and TRBJ2-7; 9 nucleotides line up with TRBD1. V dropped 3 bases and J dropped 3; count of bases not matched to a gene: 3. In germline, CDR1 is KGHSH, CDR2 LQKENI. This CDR3 is 14 amino acids long.

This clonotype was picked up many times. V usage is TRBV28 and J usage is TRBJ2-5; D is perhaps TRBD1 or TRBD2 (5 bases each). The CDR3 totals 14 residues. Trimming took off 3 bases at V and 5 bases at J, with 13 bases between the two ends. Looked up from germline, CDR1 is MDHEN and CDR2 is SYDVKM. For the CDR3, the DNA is TGTGCCAGCAGTTTCGTAGGGGAGTGGGAGACCCAGTACTTC. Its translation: CASSFVGEWETQYF.

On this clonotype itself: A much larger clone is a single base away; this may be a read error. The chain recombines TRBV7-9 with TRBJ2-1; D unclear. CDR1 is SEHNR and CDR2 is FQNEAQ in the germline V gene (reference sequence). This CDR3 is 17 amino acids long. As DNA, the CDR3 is TGTACCAGCAGCTTACCCTCTGGCCTAGAAGTCTACAATGAGCAGTTCTTC. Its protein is CTSSLPSGLEVYNEQFF.

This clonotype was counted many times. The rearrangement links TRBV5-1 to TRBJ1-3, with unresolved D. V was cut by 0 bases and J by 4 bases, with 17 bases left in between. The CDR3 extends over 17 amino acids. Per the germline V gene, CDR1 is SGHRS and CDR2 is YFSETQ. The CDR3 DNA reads TGCGCCAGCAGCTTGGAAGGCGGGTCGTATGCAGGAAACACCATATATTTT. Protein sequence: CASSLEGGSYAGNTIYF.

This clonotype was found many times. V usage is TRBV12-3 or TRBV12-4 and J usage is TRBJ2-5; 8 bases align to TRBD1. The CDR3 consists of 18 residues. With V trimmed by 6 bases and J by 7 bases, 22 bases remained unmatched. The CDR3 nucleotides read TGTGCCAGCAGCCCTTCCGAGTTTAGACAGGGGCCACGGGGGACCCAGTACTTC. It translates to CASSPSEFRQGPRGTQYF.

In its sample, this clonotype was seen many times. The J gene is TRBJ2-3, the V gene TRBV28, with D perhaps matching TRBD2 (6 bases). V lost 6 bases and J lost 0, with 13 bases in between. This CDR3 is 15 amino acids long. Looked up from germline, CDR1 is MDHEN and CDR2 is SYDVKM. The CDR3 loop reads CASSLARHSTDTQYF. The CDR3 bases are TGTGCCAGCAGCCTAGCGAGACATAGCACAGATACGCAGTATTTT.

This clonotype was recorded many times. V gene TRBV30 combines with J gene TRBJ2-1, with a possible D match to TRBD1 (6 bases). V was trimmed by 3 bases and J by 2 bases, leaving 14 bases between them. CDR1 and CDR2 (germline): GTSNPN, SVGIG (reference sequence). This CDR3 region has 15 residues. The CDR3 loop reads CAWRQGQTPYNEQFF. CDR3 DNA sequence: TGTGCCTGGAGACAGGGACAAACCCCCTACAATGAGCAGTTCTTC.

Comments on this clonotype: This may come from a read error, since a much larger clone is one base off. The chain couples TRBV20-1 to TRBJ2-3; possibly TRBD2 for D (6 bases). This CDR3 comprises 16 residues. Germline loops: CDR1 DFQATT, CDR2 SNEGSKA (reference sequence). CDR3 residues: CSARDPGGSATGTQYF. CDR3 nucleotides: TGCAGTGCTAGAGATCCCGGGGGATCGGCTACAGGTACGCAGTATTTT.

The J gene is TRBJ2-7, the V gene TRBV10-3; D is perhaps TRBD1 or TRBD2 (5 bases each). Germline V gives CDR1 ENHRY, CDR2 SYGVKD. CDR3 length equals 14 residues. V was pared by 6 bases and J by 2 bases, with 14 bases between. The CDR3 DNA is TGTGCCATCAGCCAAAAGGGGAGCGCCTACGAGCAGTACTTC. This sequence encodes CAISQKGSAYEQYF.

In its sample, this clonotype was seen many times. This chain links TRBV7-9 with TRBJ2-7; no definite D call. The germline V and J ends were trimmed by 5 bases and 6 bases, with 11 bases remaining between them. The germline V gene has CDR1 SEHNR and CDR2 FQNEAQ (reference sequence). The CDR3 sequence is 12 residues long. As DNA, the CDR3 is TGTGCCAGCAGCCAACGAGGCAGCGAGCAGTACTTC. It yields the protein CASSQRGSEQYF.

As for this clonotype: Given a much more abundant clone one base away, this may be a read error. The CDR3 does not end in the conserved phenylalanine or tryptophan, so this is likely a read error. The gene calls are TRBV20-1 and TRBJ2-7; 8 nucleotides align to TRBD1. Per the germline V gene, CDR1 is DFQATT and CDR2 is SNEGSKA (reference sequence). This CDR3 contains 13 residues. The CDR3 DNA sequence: TGCAACGTTGCGGACAGGGTATTTCTCGAGCAGTACCTC. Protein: CNVADRVFLEQYL.

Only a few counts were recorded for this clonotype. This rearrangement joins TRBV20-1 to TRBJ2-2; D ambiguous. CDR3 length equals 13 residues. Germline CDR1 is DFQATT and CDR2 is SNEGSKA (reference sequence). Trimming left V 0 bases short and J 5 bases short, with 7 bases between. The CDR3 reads CSARDPDTGELFF. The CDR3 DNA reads TGCAGTGCTAGAGATCCCGATACCGGGGAGCTGTTTTTT.

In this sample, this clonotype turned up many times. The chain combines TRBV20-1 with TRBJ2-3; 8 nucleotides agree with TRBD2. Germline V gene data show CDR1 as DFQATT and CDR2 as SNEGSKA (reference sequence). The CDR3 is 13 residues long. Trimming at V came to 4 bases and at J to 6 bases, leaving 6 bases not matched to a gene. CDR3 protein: CSATPLAVDTQYF. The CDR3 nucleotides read TGCAGTGCTACGCCACTAGCGGTTGATACGCAGTATTTT.

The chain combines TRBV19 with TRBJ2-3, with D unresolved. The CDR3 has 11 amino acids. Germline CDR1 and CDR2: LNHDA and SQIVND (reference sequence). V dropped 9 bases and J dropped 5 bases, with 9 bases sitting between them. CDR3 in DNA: TGTGCCAGCACTAACAGAGATACGCAGTATTTT. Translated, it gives CASTNRDTQYF.

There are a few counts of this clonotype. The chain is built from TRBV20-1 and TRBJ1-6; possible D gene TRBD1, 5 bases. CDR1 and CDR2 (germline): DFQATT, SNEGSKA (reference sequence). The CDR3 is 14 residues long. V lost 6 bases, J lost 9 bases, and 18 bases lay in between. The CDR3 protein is CSAADKEGFSPLHF. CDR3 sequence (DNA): TGCAGTGCGGCGGACAAGGAGGGATTTTCACCCCTCCACTTT.

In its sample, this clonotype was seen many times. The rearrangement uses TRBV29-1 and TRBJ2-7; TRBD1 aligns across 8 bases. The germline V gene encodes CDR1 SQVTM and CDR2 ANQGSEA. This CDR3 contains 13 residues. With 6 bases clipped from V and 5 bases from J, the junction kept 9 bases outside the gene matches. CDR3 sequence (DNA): TGCAGCGTGGGCGGGTTACAGGGGGACGAGCAGTACTTC. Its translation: CSVGGLQGDEQYF.

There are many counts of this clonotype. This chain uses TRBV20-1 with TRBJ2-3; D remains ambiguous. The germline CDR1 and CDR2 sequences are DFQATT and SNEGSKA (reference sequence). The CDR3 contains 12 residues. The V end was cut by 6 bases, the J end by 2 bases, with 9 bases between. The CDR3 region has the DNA TGCAGTGCCAGGCATATCACAGATACGCAGTATTTT. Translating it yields CSARHITDTQYF.